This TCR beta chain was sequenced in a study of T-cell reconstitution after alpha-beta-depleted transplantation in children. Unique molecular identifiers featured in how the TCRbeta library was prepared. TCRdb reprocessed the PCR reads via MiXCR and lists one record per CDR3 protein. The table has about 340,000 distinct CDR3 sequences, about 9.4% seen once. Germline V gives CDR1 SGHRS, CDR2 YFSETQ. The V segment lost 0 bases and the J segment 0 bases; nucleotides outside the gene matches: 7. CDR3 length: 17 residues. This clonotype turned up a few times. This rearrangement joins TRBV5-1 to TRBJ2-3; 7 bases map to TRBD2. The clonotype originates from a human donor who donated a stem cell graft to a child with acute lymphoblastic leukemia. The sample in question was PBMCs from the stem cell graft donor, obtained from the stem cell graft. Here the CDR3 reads CASSLAPSGGSTDTQYF. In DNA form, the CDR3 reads TGCGCCAGCAGCTTGGCCCCTTCGGGAGGAAGCACAGATACGCAGTATTTT.